This T cell receptor (beta chain) comes out of a study of neoadjuvant nivolumab and ipilimumab in lung cancer. This clone was seen once. The target antigen is unknown. The protocol was immunoSEQ multiplex PCR, while the TCRdb copy is restricted to in-frame clones and leaves out a portion. The sample has some 43,000 clones, about 89% seen once. Germline V lookup: CDR1 SGHRS, CDR2 YFSETQ. The CDR3 totals 15 residues. Trimming removed 4 bases from V and 4 bases from J, with 16 bases in between. Broader study findings: TCR receptors were sequenced in few samples. Resected tumors had greater TCR richness and clonality than uninvolved lung.

The sample in question was blood, obtained before neoadjuvant nivolumab, alone or with ipilimumab. The origin of this receptor is an adult with non-small cell lung cancer. Some clones in this sample may be carry-over from other donors' samples. The chain carries TRBV5-1 and TRBJ2-3; TRBD2 is a possible D gene (6 bases). The CDR3 DNA follows: TGCGCCAGCAGCCCCTGGTGGGAGCGGGCAGATACGCAGTATTTT. Its translation: CASSPWWERADTQYF.